The present entry profiles one TCR beta chain with its context. The antigen is unknown. Germline V lookup: CDR1 SGHTA, CDR2 FQGTGA. This CDR3 spans 16 amino acids. J was trimmed by 4 bases and V by 5 bases; bases with no gene match: 8. TCRdb's table, derived via immunoSEQ multiplex PCR, lists solely in-frame clones and lacks some. The table includes roughly 220,000 clones, approximately 80% detected once. This entry comes from a study of cytomegalovirus exposure and HLA in healthy donors. The study, taken as a whole, reports: As confirmed in vitro, a few CMV-associated chains were specific for CMV antigens. Researchers counted over 150 TCR beta chains as cytomegalovirus-associated.

This sequence joins TRBV7-3 and TRBJ2-3; 11 bases align to TRBD2. Specimen: PBMCs. The TCR sequence derives from a young woman in good health and CMV-seropositive. The CDR3 coding sequence is TGTGCCAGCAGCCTGCTAGCGGGAGGAGGGTCAGATACGCAGTATTTT. This gives the protein CASSLLAGGGSDTQYF.